This T cell receptor beta chain was retrieved from a study of beta chain features in type 1 diabetes. Findings and limits, study-wide: Among patients with Type 1 diabetes, TCRB CDR3s were moderately but significantly shorter in every one of the four CD4+ subsets.

The investigators reverse transcribed all of the isolated RNA, so they sequenced expressed TCRB transcripts. Repertoires were generated with immunoSEQ multiplex PCR, while TCRdb's copy carries only in-frame clones and drops some. The sample contains about 340,000 clones, approximately 15% of which appear only once. V was pared by 8 bases and J by 5 bases, with 15 bases between. The CDR3 spans 13 residues. CDR1 is SGHAT and CDR2 is FQNNGV in the germline V gene. As to this clone: The antigen is undetermined.

This clonotype originated in a woman in her late teens or twenties with type 1 diabetes. Material for sequencing was naive CD4+ T cells from blood. The J gene is TRBJ2-5, the V gene TRBV11-2, with D possibly being TRBD2 (5 bases). CDR3 DNA: TGTGCCAGCGTCGAGGGAAGGGTGGAGACCCAGTACTTC. It codes for CASVEGRVETQYF. Full variable domain (missing parts from reference TRBV11-2 and TRBJ2-5): EAGVAQSPRYKIIEKRQSVAFWCNPISGHATLYWYQQILGQGPKLLIQFQNNGVVDDSQLPKDRFSAERLKGVDSTLKIQPAKLEDSAVYLCASVEGRVETQYFGPGTRLLVL.